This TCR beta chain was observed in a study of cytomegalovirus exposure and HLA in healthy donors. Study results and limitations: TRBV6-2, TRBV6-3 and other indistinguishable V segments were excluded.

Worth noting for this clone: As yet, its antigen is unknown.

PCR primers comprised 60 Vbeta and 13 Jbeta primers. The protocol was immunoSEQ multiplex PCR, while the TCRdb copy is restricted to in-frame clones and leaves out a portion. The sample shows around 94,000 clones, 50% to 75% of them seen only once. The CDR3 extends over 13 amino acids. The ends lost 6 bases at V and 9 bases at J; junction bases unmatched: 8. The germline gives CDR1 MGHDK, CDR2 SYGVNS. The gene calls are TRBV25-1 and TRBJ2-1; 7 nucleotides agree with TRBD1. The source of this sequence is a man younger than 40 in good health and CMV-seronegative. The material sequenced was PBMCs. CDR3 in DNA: TGTGCCAGCAGGAGGGACAGTTTCGCTGAGCAGTTCTTC. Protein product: CASRRDSFAEQFF.